This TCR beta chain was profiled in a study of T-cell memory formation after mild COVID-19. TCRalpha and TCRbeta libraries used 5'RACE with constant-segment primers and UMIs. TCRdb analysed the 5' RACE reads with MiXCR anew, one entry per CDR3 protein. The top ten clones hold approximately 12% of a sample with approximately 580,000 distinct CDR3 sequences, roughly 20% of them seen once. For this clonotype: The target antigen is unknown.

Study-level points and caveats: There was a balanced CD4/CD8 profile in clones contracting day 15 to 85, and later expanders leaned CD4+.

The V end was cut by 0 bases, the J end by 5 bases, with 9 bases between. Germline CDR1 reads SGDLS; CDR2 reads YYNGEE. There are 15 residues in the CDR3. The source material was PBMCs or a T cell subset sorted from them (not recorded which). The sequence was collected from an adult woman who had mild COVID-19 (a few samples of this study predate the infection). Cell type and time point are not known. The V call is TRBV9, the J call TRBJ1-6; D is uncertain. The CDR3 DNA follows: TGTGCCAGCAGCGTAGCCGGTACAAATAATTCACCCCTCCACTTT. It codes for CASSVAGTNNSPLHF.